This T cell receptor (beta chain) comes out of a study of CD8 T cells in Susac syndrome. The CDR3 consists of 13 residues. From germline, CDR1 is SGHNT and CDR2 YYREEE (reference sequence). V shed 2 bases, J shed 3 bases, and the junction held 1 base outside the gene matches. This clonotype showed up just a few times. Random hexamers were used to reverse transcribe an amount of roughly 0.5 to 1 ug RNA. A single record per CDR3 protein comes from TCRdb applying MiXCR to the immunoSEQ multiplex PCR reads. The repertoire holds about 180,000 distinct CDR3 sequences, with around 94% as singletons. The specimen was CD4+ T cells from PBMCs. The sequence came from a human donor with Susac syndrome. The chain is built from TRBV5-4 and TRBJ1-1; 7 nucleotides match TRBD1. CDR3 nucleotides: TGTGCCAGCAGCTTCGACAGGGACACTGAAGCTTTCTTT. It encodes CASSFDRDTEAFF. The full variable domain, in which reference TRBV5-4 and TRBJ1-1 provide the parts outside the CDR3, is ETGVTQSPTHLIKTRGQQVTLRCSSQSGHNTVSWYQQALGQGPQFIFQYYREEENGRGNFPPRFSGLQFPNYSSELNVNALELDDSALYLCASSFDRDTEAFFGQGTRLTVV.